This entry is about one T cell receptor beta chain. Its antigen is unknown. Base qualities were left out, and no much larger clone turns up one base away. In the paper's terms, the time point label means: about 28 days (+/-7) after the second vaccine dose. AZD1222 recipients whose second dose came at about 4 weeks and those whose second dose came at about 12 weeks were combined into one group, since spike-specific TCR depth and breadth did not differ between the two schedules. Vaccinee samples were obtained from the UK trials COV001 and COV002, which included a single-blind randomized controlled phase 2/3 trial of AZD1222 (ChAdOx1 nCoV-19) in healthy adults. For TCRbeta chain sequencing, PBMC samples were collected from trial participants at day 0 and at day 28 after the second dose. The germline V gene provides CDR1 KGHSH and CDR2 LQKENI. Trimming takes 3 bases from V and 3 bases from J, and the germline ends sit 14 bases apart. The CDR3 starts with the cysteine, ends with the phenylalanine, and has 15 residues. Left in the record is the CDR3 DNA by itself, 45 bases read in frame from the first base.

The CDR3 regions of human TCRbeta chains were analyzed by immunosequencing. Per the original workflow: Repertoire TCRs were checked for matches against a reference library of SARS-CoV-2-specific TCRs that had been generated using the MIRA antigen-specificity platform. Breadth meant the fraction of unique TCRs that were SARS-CoV-2-associated, whereas depth meant the fraction of total T cells that were SARS-CoV-2-associated. Each spike-specific TCR was assigned to its reactive spike region and to a CD4 or CD8 class using the MIRA data. Log10-transformed breadth and depth values were compared by one-way ANOVA with Sidak's multiple comparisons tests. In TCRdb, the immuneACCESS table is reduced to in-frame sequences with V and J assigned. These tables do not hold every clone; where another copy was compared, an unresolved V gene accounts for under half, and the others remain unexplained. V, J and clone size derive from that table, while D and trimming were established from the DNA sequence. Here the sample has about 270,000 clones; approximately 94% occur a single time. The ten largest account for 0.55% of the sample.

This sample is drawn from a study of T cell responses to AZD1222 COVID-19 vaccine (dated by TCRdb to about 2021). Concerning the study at large: TCR sequencing covered roughly 230 trial participants: 200 to 210 given two doses of AZD1222 and 26 given two doses of MenACWY control vaccine. Trial participants were enrolled by age into 18-55, 56-69 and 70-plus year subgroups, with around 150, 28 and 57 TCR-sequenced participants respectively.

On the study overall, not on this receptor specifically: The vaccine-associated CD4 TCRs covered the entire spike protein, and the dominant responses fell in regions 160-218 and 743-854. Conclusions about previously exposed vaccinees are limited because only five or six AZD1222 recipients were SARS-CoV-2 seropositive at baseline. Reportedly, close to half of the unique spike-specific TCRs recognized epitopes lying outside the regions that are mutated in the B.1.351 and B.1.1.7 variants. Participants were mostly white British and included more females than males, and it was suggested by the authors that clonal diversity may have been underestimated. Spike-specific TCR breadth and depth rose significantly after two AZD1222 doses compared with day 0 and with MenACWY recipients. The 56-69-year group was small, and its depth increase did not reach significance, likely because of low power. No day 14 peak-response samples were available, so repertoires were characterized only after the peak T cell response.

The rearrangement combines TRBV18 with TRBJ1-2, with the D gene not clear enough to name. This sequence originates from an adult who received the AZD1222 COVID-19 vaccine. Sequenced material: peripheral blood, taken 28 days after the second AZD1222 dose. The CDR3 is CASSPIGDLDYGYTF. The nucleotide sequence is given as TGTGCCAGCTCACCGATTGGGGATTTGGACTATGGCTACACCTTC. This CDR3, with the reference TRBV18 and TRBJ1-2 proteins standing in past its ends, gives the full variable domain NAGVMQNPRHLVRRRGQEARLRCSPMKGHSHVYWYRQLPEEGLKFMVYLQKENIIDESGMPKERFSAEFPKEGPSILRIQQVVRGDSAAYFCASSPIGDLDYGYTFGSGTRLTVV.